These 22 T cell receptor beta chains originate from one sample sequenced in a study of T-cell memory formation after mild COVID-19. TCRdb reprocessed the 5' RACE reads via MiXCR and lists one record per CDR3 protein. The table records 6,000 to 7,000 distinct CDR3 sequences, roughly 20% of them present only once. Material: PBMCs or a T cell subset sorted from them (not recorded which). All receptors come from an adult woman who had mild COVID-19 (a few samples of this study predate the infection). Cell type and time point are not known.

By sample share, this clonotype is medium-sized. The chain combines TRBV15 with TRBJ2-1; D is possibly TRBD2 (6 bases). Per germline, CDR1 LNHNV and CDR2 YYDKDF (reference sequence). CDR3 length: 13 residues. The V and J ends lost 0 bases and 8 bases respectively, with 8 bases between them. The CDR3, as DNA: TGTGCCACCAGCAGAGATGGCGGGGATGAGCAGTTCTTC. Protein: CATSRDGGDEQFF.

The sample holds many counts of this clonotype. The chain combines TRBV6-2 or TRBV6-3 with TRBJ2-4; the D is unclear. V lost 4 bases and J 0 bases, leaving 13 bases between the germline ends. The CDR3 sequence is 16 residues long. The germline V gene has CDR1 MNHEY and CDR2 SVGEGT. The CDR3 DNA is TGTGCCAGCAGTTCTCCCCCTCATCTAGCCAAAAACATTCAGTACTTC. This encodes CASSSPPHLAKNIQYF.

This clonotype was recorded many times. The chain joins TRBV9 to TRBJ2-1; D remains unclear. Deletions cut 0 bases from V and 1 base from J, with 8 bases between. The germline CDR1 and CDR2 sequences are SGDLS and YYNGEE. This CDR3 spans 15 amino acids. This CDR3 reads CASSVGSESYNEQFF. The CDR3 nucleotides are TGTGCCAGCAGCGTAGGCAGCGAGTCCTACAATGAGCAGTTCTTC.

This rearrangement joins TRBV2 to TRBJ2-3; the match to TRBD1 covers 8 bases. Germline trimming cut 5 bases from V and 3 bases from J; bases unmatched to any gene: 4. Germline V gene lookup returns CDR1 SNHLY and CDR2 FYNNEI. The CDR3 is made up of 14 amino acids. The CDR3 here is CASSSYRGTDTQYF. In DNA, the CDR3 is TGTGCCAGCAGTTCCTACAGGGGGACAGATACGCAGTATTTT.

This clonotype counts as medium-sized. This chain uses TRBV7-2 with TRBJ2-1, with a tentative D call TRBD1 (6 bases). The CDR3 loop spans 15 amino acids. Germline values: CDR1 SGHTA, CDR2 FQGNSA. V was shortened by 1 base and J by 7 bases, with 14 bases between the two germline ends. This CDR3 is CASSLVSGVWNEQFF. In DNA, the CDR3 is TGTGCCAGCAGCTTAGTGTCAGGGGTTTGGAATGAGCAGTTCTTC.

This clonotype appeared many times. The CDR3 coding sequence is TGTGCCAGCTCAATCGGGGGATGGGACTACGAGCAGTACTTC. It yields the protein CASSIGGWDYEQYF. V and J are TRBV18 and TRBJ2-7; possibly TRBD2 for D (6 bases). The CDR3 loop spans 14 amino acids. Germline CDR1 reads KGHSH; CDR2 reads LQKENI. Between the trimmed V and J ends, which lost 5 bases and 3 bases, there was a span of 14 bases.

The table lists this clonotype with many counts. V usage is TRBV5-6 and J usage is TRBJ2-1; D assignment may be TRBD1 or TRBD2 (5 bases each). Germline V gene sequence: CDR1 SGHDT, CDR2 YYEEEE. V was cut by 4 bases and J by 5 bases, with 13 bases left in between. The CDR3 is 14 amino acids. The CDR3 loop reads CASSPEGRHNEQFF. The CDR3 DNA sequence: TGTGCCAGCAGCCCCGAGGGACGGCACAATGAGCAGTTCTTC.

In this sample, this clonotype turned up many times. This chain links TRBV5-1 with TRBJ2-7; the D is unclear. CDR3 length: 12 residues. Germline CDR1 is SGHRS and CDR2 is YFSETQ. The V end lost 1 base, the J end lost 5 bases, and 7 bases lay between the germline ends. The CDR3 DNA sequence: TGCGCCAGCAGCTTGAACTACCACGAGCAGTACTTC. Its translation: CASSLNYHEQYF.

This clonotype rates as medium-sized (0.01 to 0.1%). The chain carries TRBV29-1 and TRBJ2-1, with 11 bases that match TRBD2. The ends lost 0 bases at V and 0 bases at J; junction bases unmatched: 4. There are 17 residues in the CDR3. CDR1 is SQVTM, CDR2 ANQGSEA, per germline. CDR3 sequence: CSVEEGGLAVSYNEQFF. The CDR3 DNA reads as TGCAGCGTTGAAGAGGGGGGACTAGCGGTCTCCTACAATGAGCAGTTCTTC.

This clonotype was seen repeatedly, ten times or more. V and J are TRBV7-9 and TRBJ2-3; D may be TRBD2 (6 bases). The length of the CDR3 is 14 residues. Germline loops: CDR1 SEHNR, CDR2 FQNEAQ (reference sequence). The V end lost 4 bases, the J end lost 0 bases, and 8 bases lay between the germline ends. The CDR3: CASSSGTSTDTQYF. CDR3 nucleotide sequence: TGTGCCAGCAGCTCCGGGACTAGCACAGATACGCAGTATTTT. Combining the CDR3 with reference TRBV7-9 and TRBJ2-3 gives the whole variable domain DTGVSQNPRHKITKRGQNVTFRCDPISEHNRLYWYRQTLGQGPEFLTYFQNEAQLEKSRLLSDRFSAERPKGSFSTLEIQRTEQGDSAMYLCASSSGTSTDTQYFGPGTRLTVL.

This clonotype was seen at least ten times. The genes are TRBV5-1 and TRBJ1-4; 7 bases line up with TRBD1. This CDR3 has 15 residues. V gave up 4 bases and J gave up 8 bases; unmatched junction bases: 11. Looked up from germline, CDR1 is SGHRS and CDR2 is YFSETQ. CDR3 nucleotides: TGCGCCAGCAGCATCACAGGGGCGGTGGAAGAAAAACTGTTTTTT. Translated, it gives CASSITGAVEEKLFF.

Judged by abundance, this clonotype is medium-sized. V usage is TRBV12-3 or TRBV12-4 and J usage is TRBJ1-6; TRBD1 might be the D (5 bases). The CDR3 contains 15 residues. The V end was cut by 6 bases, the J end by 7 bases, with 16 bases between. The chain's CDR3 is CASSLSDTINSPLHF. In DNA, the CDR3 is TGTGCCAGCAGCCTCTCGGACACGATAAATTCACCCCTCCACTTT.

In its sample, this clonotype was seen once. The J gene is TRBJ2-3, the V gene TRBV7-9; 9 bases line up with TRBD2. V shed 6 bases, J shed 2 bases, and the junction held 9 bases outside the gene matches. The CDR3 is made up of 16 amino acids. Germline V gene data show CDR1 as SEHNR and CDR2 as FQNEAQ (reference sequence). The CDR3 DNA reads TGTGCCAGCAGTTTATTGAGCGGGGGGTCCACAGATACGCAGTATTTT. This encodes CASSLLSGGSTDTQYF.

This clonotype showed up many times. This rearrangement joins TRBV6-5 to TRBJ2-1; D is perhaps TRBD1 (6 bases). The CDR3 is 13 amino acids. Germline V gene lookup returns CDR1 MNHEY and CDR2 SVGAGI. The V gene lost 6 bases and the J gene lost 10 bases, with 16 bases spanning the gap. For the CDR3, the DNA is TGTGCCAGCAGCTCCGGGACACCTGGAGAGCAGTTCTTC. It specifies CASSSGTPGEQFF.

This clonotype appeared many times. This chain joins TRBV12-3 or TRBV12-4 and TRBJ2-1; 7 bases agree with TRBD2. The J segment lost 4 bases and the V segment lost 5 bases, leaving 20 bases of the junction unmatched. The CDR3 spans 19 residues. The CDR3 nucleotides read TGTGCCAGCAGTCCTCGGGGGGATGCAGCGGGGTGGCGATACAATGAGCAGTTCTTC. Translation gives CASSPRGDAAGWRYNEQFF.

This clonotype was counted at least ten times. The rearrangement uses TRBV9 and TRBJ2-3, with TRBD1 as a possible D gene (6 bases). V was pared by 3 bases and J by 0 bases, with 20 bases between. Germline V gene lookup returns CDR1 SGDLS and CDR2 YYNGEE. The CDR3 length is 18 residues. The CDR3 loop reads CASSGHYRDPFSTDTQYF. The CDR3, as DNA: TGTGCCAGCAGCGGCCACTACAGGGACCCCTTCAGCACAGATACGCAGTATTTT.

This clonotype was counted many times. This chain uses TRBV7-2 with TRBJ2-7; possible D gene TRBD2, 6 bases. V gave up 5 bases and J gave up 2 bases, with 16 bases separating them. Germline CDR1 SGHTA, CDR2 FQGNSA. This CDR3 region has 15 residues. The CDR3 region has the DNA TGTGCCAGCAGCCACTTAGCGGACATCCCCTACGAGCAGTACTTC. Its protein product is CASSHLADIPYEQYF.

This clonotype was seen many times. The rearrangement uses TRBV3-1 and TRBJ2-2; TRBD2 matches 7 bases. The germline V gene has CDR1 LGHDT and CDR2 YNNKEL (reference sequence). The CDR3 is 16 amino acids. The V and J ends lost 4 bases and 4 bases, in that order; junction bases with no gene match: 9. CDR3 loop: CASSPPPGGVTGELFF. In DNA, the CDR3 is TGTGCCAGCAGCCCTCCTCCGGGAGGCGTCACCGGGGAGCTGTTTTTT.

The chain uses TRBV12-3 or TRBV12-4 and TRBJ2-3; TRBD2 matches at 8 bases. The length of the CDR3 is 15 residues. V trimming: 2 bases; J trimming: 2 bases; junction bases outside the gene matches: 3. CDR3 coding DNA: TGTGCCAGCAGTTTAAGCGGGGGCCCCACAGATACGCAGTATTTT. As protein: CASSLSGGPTDTQYF.

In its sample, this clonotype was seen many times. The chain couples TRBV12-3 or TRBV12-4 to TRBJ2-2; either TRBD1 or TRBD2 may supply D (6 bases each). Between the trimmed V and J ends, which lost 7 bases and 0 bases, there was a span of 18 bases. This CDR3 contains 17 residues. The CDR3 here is CASTSGVGGPNTGELFF. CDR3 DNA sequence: TGTGCCAGCACCTCTGGGGTGGGGGGCCCGAACACCGGGGAGCTGTTTTTT.

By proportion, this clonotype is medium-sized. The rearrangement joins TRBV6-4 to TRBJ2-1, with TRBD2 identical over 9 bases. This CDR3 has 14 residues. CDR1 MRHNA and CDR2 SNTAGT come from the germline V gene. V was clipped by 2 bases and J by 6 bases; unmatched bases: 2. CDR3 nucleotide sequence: TGTGCCAGCAGTGACAGCGGGGGGACCAATGAGCAGTTCTTC. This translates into CASSDSGGTNEQFF.

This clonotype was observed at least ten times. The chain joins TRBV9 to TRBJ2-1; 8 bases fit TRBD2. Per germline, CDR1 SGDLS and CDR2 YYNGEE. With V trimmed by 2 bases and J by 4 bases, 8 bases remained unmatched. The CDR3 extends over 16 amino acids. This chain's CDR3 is CASSVQRGNEYNEQFF. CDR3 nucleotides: TGTGCCAGCAGCGTCCAGCGGGGGAACGAATACAATGAGCAGTTCTTC.